The next 6 T cell receptor beta chains were all read from a single sample in a study of shared clonotypes between healthy human individuals. The protocol was immunoSEQ multiplex PCR, while the TCRdb copy is restricted to in-frame clones and leaves out a portion. The sample consists of some 1,100,000 clones, 78% of them appearing once. The specimen sequenced was memory CD4+ T cells from PBMCs. Subset noted: CD45RA-negative fraction. Source of these receptors: a man between 18 and 35 years old in good health. Some clones in this sample may be carry-over from other donors' samples.

The V gene is TRBV28, the J gene TRBJ2-5; D is unresolved. Germline CDR1 is MDHEN and CDR2 is SYDVKM. The length of the CDR3 is 14 residues. V lost 6 bases to trimming and J lost 5 bases, with 16 bases between them. The CDR3: CASSPPATGETQYF. The CDR3 DNA reads as TGTGCCAGCAGCCCGCCCGCAACCGGGGAGACCCAGTACTTC.

This clone has more than one count but fewer than ten. The chain is built from TRBV4-1 and TRBJ1-1; D is uncertain. This CDR3 spans 13 amino acids. CDR1 is MGHRA and CDR2 is YSYEKL in the germline V gene. Trimming removed 1 base at V and 5 bases at J, with 8 bases between. The CDR3 DNA sequence: TGCGCCAGCAGCCAAGCGATCGGGACTGAAGCTTTCTTT. It is translated as CASSQAIGTEAFF.

The chain has TRBV6-1 and TRBJ1-2, with 9 bases fitting TRBD1. Germline assignment: CDR1 MNHNS and CDR2 SASEGT. The CDR3 has 17 residues. Trimming at V came to 2 bases and at J to 3 bases, leaving 10 bases not matched to a gene. The CDR3 protein is CASSERTGAPEYYGYTF. CDR3 nucleotide sequence: TGTGCCAGCAGTGAAAGGACAGGGGCTCCGGAATACTATGGCTACACCTTC.

J is TRBJ2-7 and V is TRBV10-3; tentatively, D is TRBD2 (6 bases). The V end lost 4 bases, the J end lost 6 bases, and 13 bases lay between the germline ends. Germline CDR1 ENHRY, CDR2 SYGVKD. CDR3 length: 13 residues. CDR3 amino acids: CAISGVAEREQYF. The CDR3 DNA follows: TGTGCCATCAGTGGGGTAGCGGAACGCGAGCAGTACTTC.

In this sample, this clone turned up a few times. The chain carries TRBV2 and TRBJ2-5; TRBD2 might be the D (6 bases). Germline values: CDR1 SNHLY, CDR2 FYNNEI. The germline V and J ends were trimmed by 7 bases and 5 bases, with 17 bases remaining between them. The CDR3 has 14 amino acids. The CDR3 DNA sequence: TGTGCCAGCACCTTTAACGGGAGAGATGAGACCCAGTACTTC. This translates into CASTFNGRDETQYF.

Remarks on this clone: The junction and the germline gene differ at one end; a read error may be behind it. The gene calls are TRBV27 and TRBJ2-2; TRBD2 agrees at 7 bases. The germline V gene encodes CDR1 MNHEY and CDR2 SMNVEV (reference sequence). CDR3 length: 16 amino acids. In DNA, the CDR3 is TGTACCAGCAGTTTATTATCCGCGGGAGCGACCGGGGAGCTGTTTTTT. This encodes CTSSLLSAGATGELFF.